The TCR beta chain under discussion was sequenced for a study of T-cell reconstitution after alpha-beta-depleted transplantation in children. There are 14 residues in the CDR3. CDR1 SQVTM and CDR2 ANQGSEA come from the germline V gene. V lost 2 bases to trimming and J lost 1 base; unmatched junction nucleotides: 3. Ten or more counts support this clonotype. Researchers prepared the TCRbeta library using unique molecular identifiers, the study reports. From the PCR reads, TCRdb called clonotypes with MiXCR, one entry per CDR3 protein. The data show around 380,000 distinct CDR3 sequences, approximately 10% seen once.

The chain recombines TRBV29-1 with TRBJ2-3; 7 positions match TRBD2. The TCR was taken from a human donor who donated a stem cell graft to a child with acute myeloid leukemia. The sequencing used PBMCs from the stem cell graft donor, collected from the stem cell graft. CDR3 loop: CSVESGGGTDTQYF. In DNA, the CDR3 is TGCAGCGTTGAATCGGGGGGAGGCACAGATACGCAGTATTTT.